This is a list of T cell receptor beta chains from one sample in a study of blood T cell repertoires in COVID-19. Assay used: immunoSEQ multiplex PCR; TCRdb lists only in-frame clones, some missing. The sample lists 250,000 to 300,000 clones; approximately 85% were seen once. The material sequenced was peripheral blood. These receptors were obtained from a man between 50 and 59 years old with active or convalescent COVID-19. The CDR3 runs from the conserved cysteine through the conserved F or W. D genes are given only for firm matches. Size is omitted from some rows. Given values are once, few, many or a class for expanded clones.

j_gene,abundance,d_gene,v_gene,CDR3nt,CDR3aa
TRBJ2-7,once,NA,TRBV30,TGTGCCTGGAGTTCTGGAGCCTACGAGCAGTACTTC,CAWSSGAYEQYF
TRBJ1-1,NA,TRBD1,TRBV2,TGTGCCAGCAGTGAAGTCCCAGGGGGCACTGAAGCTTTCTTT,CASSEVPGGTEAFF
TRBJ2-7,NA,TRBD2,TRBV7-9,TGTGCCAGCAGCTTGTCTCAAGCGGGATACGAGCAGTACTTC,CASSLSQAGYEQYF
TRBJ1-2,NA,NA,TRBV7-9,TGTGCCAGCAGCCCCCGTTGGGCCACCACCTATGGCTACACCTTC,CASSPRWATTYGYTF
TRBJ2-1,NA,NA,TRBV4-1,TGCGCCAGCAGCCAAGAAGGTCGGGAGAGCAATGAGCAGTTCTTC,CASSQEGRESNEQFF
TRBJ2-3,NA,NA,TRBV10-3,TGTGCCATCAGTGACTTAGATACAGATACGCAGTATTTT,CAISDLDTDTQYF
TRBJ2-5,NA,NA,TRBV27,TGTGCCATCCTATCCCCAAGGGGGGGGGAGACCCAGTACTTC,CAILSPRGGETQYF
TRBJ1-1,NA,NA,TRBV5-6,TGTGCCAGCAGCCGCCCCCCCGGGTTGGTGAACACTGAAGCTTTCTTT,CASSRPPGLVNTEAFF
TRBJ2-1,NA,TRBD2,TRBV10-2,TGCGCCAGTGCATTAACCCAGCGGGAGTTTTACAATGAGCAGTTCTTC,CASALTQREFYNEQFF
TRBJ1-3,NA,NA,TRBV18,TGTGCCAGCTCACCACTGGACAGTCCGTCTGGAAACACCATATATTTT,CASSPLDSPSGNTIYF
TRBJ2-7,few,NA,TRBV7-2,TGTGCCAGCAGCCCGGACACCTCCTCCTACGAGCAGTACTTC,CASSPDTSSYEQYF
TRBJ1-1,NA,TRBD1,TRBV6-2/TRBV6-3,TGTGCCAGCAGTAAAGGGGGCAGGAACACTGAAGCTTTCTTT,CASSKGGRNTEAFF
TRBJ1-3,NA,NA,TRBV12-5,TGTGCTAGTGGTCGGGATACGAACACCATATATTTT,CASGRDTNTIYF
TRBJ2-6,NA,NA,TRBV6-5,TGTGCCAGCAGTCCCCTTTCCTCTGGGGCCAACGTCCTGACTTTC,CASSPLSSGANVLTF
TRBJ1-6,few,NA,TRBV12-3/TRBV12-4,TGTGCCAGCAGTTTTGACAGGAATTCACCCCTCCACTTT,CASSFDRNSPLHF
TRBJ1-2,NA,NA,TRBV11-2,TGTGCCAGCAGCCTTGGGAGAGCCGGCTACACCTTC,CASSLGRAGYTF
TRBJ1-1,NA,NA,TRBV14,TGTGCCAGCAGCCCAAGATCGGACACTGAAGCTTTCTTT,CASSPRSDTEAFF
TRBJ2-1,few,NA,TRBV7-3,TGTGCCAGCAGCCCCGCTACTAGCTCCTACAATGAGCAGTTCTTC,CASSPATSSYNEQFF
TRBJ1-1,NA,NA,TRBV7-9,TGTGCCAGCAGCCCAGGGGCAGGGATAAGGAACACTGAAGCTTTCTTT,CASSPGAGIRNTEAFF
TRBJ2-5,NA,TRBD1,TRBV3-1/TRBV3-2,TGTGCCAGCAGCGGGGTCGACAGGGCATCTCAAGAGACCCAGTACTTC,CASSGVDRASQETQYF
TRBJ2-2,NA,NA,TRBV7-2,TGTGCCAGCAGCTTAGGTACTAGAACCGGGGAGCTGTTTTTT,CASSLGTRTGELFF
TRBJ2-4,NA,TRBD1,TRBV5-4,TGTGCCAGCAGCTTTCGGACAGGCTTAGCCAAAAACATTCAGTACTTC,CASSFRTGLAKNIQYF
TRBJ1-2,NA,NA,TRBV9,TGTGCCAGCAGCGTAGAGGAGGGGTCGGTGTATGGCTACACCTTC,CASSVEEGSVYGYTF
TRBJ2-2,NA,TRBD1,TRBV6-4,TGTGCCAGCAGGACAGGGGCAGGGACCGGGGAGCTGTTTTTT,CASRTGAGTGELFF
TRBJ1-2,NA,TRBD1,TRBV9,TGTGCCAGCAGCCAAAGTAGTTTCCGGGTAGGGGGCGACGGCTACACCTTC,CASSQSSFRVGGDGYTF
TRBJ1-5,NA,TRBD1,TRBV19,TGTGCCAGTAGAAGTGGGACAGGGAGGGCCGGCAATCAGCCCCAGCATTTT,CASRSGTGRAGNQPQHF
TRBJ2-1,NA,NA,TRBV11-3,TGTGCCAGCAGCTTAACTTCCCTCGATGAGCAGTTCTTC,CASSLTSLDEQFF
TRBJ1-2,NA,TRBD1,TRBV30,TGTGCCTGGCACCGGGACAGGGCAGCTAACTATGGCTACACCTTC,CAWHRDRAANYGYTF
TRBJ2-7,NA,NA,TRBV14,TGTGCCAGCAGCCAAGAACGGGGGAGGTCGTACGAGCAGTACTTC,CASSQERGRSYEQYF
TRBJ2-2,NA,TRBD1,TRBV9,TGTGCCAGCAGCGTTCGAAGGACAGGGAACACCGGGGAGCTGTTTTTT,CASSVRRTGNTGELFF
TRBJ2-5,NA,TRBD1,TRBV3-1/TRBV3-2,TGTGCCAGCAGCCAAGTATCCCTAACCGGGACAGGGAGAAGGGAGACCCAGTACTTC,CASSQVSLTGTGRRETQYF
TRBJ2-1,NA,TRBD1,TRBV7-2,TGTGCCAGCAGCTTAACAGGGGCCTCCTACAATGAGCAGTTCTTC,CASSLTGASYNEQFF
TRBJ1-2,once,TRBD1,TRBV9,TGTGCCAGCAGCCCACGGGACAGGGTTGCTAACTATGGCTACACCTTC,CASSPRDRVANYGYTF
TRBJ1-5,NA,NA,TRBV5-6,TGTGCCAGCAGGGTGGGTCGGGGTTTAAATCAGCCCCAGCATTTT,CASRVGRGLNQPQHF
TRBJ2-7,NA,NA,TRBV6-5,TGTGCCAGCAGTTACCCGCAGACTTACGAGCAGTACTTC,CASSYPQTYEQYF
TRBJ1-1,NA,NA,TRBV19,TGTGCCAGTAGTCTACGACGGGACACTGAAGCTTTCTTT,CASSLRRDTEAFF
TRBJ2-1,NA,NA,TRBV10-3,TGTGCCATCACAGAGGGGGGGGACTACAATGAGCAGTTCTTC,CAITEGGDYNEQFF
TRBJ1-3,NA,NA,TRBV3-1/TRBV3-2,TGTGCCAGCAGCCAAATCGTAGGAAACACCATATATTTT,CASSQIVGNTIYF
TRBJ2-4,NA,NA,TRBV12-5,TGTGCTAGTGGTTTGGTAGGGGTGGCCAAAAACATTCAGTACTTC,CASGLVGVAKNIQYF
TRBJ2-1,NA,NA,TRBV10-3,TGTGCCATCAGGGACCCCTCCGGGGAGTTCTCCTACAATGAGCAGTTCTTC,CAIRDPSGEFSYNEQFF
TRBJ1-2,NA,NA,TRBV5-1,TGCGCCAGCAGCTTGATGGGGGGAGGCTATGGCTACACCTTC,CASSLMGGGYGYTF
TRBJ1-6,NA,NA,TRBV7-6,TGTGCCAGCAGCTTGGAGGGGGGGTCGCGGTCACCCCTCCACTTT,CASSLEGGSRSPLHF
TRBJ1-1,NA,NA,TRBV11-2,TGTGCCAGCAGCGTCAGGGAGAACACTGAAGCTTTCTTT,CASSVRENTEAFF
TRBJ2-1,NA,NA,TRBV3-1/TRBV3-2,TGTGCCAGCAGCCAAGGTCGGTTAGCGTTCGGCATCGATGAGCAGTTCTTC,CASSQGRLAFGIDEQFF
TRBJ1-5,NA,TRBD1,TRBV14,TGTGCCAGCAGCCAAGATTGGACAGGCGATATGCATTTT,CASSQDWTGDMHF
TRBJ1-2,NA,NA,TRBV30,TGTGCCTGGATTCGGGGTGCCTATGGCTACACCTTC,CAWIRGAYGYTF
TRBJ2-7,few,TRBD1,TRBV6-5,TGTGCCAGCATCGGGACAGGGATGGGGGAGCAGTACTTC,CASIGTGMGEQYF
TRBJ1-2,NA,NA,TRBV27,TGTGCCAGCAGCCGGGACAACTCCTTCTATGGCTACACCTTC,CASSRDNSFYGYTF
TRBJ2-7,NA,NA,TRBV10-3,TGTGCCATCAGAGTAAGAAGTACGGGGGACGAGCAGTACTTC,CAIRVRSTGDEQYF
TRBJ2-1,NA,NA,TRBV18,TGTGCCAGCTCAGAGGCACAGGGATCTGGTGAGCAGTTCTTC,CASSEAQGSGEQFF
TRBJ2-7,NA,NA,TRBV18,TGTGCCAGCTCATCAGGGGGGTCTGGGGACCCCTACGAGCAGTACTTC,CASSSGGSGDPYEQYF
TRBJ2-2,NA,TRBD1,TRBV28,TGTGCCAGCAACTCCGGACAGGTGAACACCGGGGAGCTGTTTTTT,CASNSGQVNTGELFF
TRBJ1-1,NA,TRBD1,TRBV18,TGTGCCAGCTCACCCCAAGCGGTGGGGACAGGGGAAACTGAAGCTTTCTTT,CASSPQAVGTGETEAFF
TRBJ1-2,NA,NA,TRBV4-1,TGCGCCAGCAGCCAAGGGAGGACAGCTAACTATGGCTACACCTTC,CASSQGRTANYGYTF
TRBJ2-1,NA,NA,TRBV6-4,TGTGCCAGCTTCAGGAGGACGAAACGCTCGGGCAATGAGCAGTTCTTC,CASFRRTKRSGNEQFF
TRBJ1-6,NA,NA,TRBV6-1,TGTGCCAGCAGTGAAGGGCCAGGGTCTTCCCTCCACTTT,CASSEGPGSSLHF
TRBJ2-3,NA,NA,TRBV7-9,TGTGCCAGCAGCGGCCCTAGCGTCAGCACAGATACGCAGTATTTT,CASSGPSVSTDTQYF
TRBJ2-1,NA,TRBD2,TRBV4-3,TGCGCCAGCCGCCAAGCGCTAGCGGGAGGGAAGAATGAGCAGTTCTTC,CASRQALAGGKNEQFF
TRBJ1-3,NA,NA,TRBV9,TGTGCCAGCAGCGCCCCGGGATCTGGAAACACCATATATTTT,CASSAPGSGNTIYF